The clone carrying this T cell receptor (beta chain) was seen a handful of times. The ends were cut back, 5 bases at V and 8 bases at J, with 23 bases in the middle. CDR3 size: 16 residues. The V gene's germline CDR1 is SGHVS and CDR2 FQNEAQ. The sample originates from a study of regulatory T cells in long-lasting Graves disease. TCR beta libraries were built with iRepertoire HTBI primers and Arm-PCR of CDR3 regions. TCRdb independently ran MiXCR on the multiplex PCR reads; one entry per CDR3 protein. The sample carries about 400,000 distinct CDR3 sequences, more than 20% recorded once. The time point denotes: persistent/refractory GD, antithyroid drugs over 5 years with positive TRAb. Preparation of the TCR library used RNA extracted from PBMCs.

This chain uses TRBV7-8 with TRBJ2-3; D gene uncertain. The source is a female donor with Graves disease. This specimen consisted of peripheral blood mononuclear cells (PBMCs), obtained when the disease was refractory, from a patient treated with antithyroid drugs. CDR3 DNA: TGTGCCAGCAGCCCGGAACAAACCTACTCCGCGGCTACGCAGTATTTT. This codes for CASSPEQTYSAATQYF.